Listed below are T cell receptor beta chains from one sample, sequenced in a study of shared clonotypes between healthy human individuals. Repertoires were generated with immunoSEQ multiplex PCR, while TCRdb's copy carries only in-frame clones and drops some. The sample has 2,500,000 or so clones, around 90% seen once; the top ten hold more than 0.12%. The source material was naive CD4+ T cells sorted from blood. These receptors were taken from a young man in good health. CDR3s include the opening cysteine and the closing phenylalanine or tryptophan. The D gene is left open where the match is weak. Expanded clones are given a class, and other clones once, few, many or no size at all.

size | D | J | V | CDR3 | DNA
once | TRBD1 | TRBJ1-5 | TRBV10-3 | CAISGDSLFRAQHF | TGTGCCATCAGTGGGGACAGTCTATTTCGAGCCCAGCATTTT
- | TRBD1 | TRBJ1-3 | TRBV30 | CAWSRDSLRSGNTIYF | TGTGCCTGGAGCCGGGACAGTTTACGCTCTGGAAACACCATATATTTT
- | - | TRBJ2-3 | TRBV2 | CASSAPADTQYF | TGTGCCAGCAGTGCCCCCGCAGATACGCAGTATTTT
- | TRBD2 | TRBJ2-3 | TRBV7-6 | CASSKRAGASTDTQYF | TGTGCCAGCAGCAAAAGAGCGGGGGCTAGCACAGATACGCAGTATTTT
- | TRBD1 | TRBJ2-2 | TRBV19 | CASRTTGALLLNTGELFF | TGTGCCAGTAGAACGACAGGGGCTCTGCTACTGAACACCGGGGAGCTGTTTTTT
- | TRBD1 | TRBJ1-5 | TRBV19 | CASSIVGRGLGQPQHF | TGTGCCAGTAGTATAGTGGGCAGGGGGCTAGGGCAGCCCCAGCATTTT
few | - | TRBJ2-7 | TRBV28 | CASSLRDEQYF | TGTGCCAGCAGTTTGAGGGACGAGCAGTACTTC
- | TRBD1 | TRBJ1-1 | TRBV5-6 | CASSLLTGQGDTEAFF | TGTGCCAGCAGCTTGTTAACGGGACAGGGGGACACTGAAGCTTTCTTT
- | TRBD1 | TRBJ2-1 | TRBV4-3 | CASSQDLGQGFNEQFF | TGCGCCAGCAGCCAAGATCTAGGACAGGGTTTCAATGAGCAGTTCTTC
- | TRBD1 | TRBJ1-2 | TRBV9 | CASSVGQGAIWGYTF | TGTGCCAGCAGCGTAGGACAGGGGGCAATATGGGGCTACACCTTC
- | - | TRBJ2-3 | TRBV30 | CAWSQDSTDTQYF | TGTGCCTGGAGTCAAGACAGCACAGATACGCAGTATTTT
- | - | TRBJ1-5 | TRBV11-2 | CASSPSRDSNQPQHF | TGTGCCAGCAGCCCGTCCAGGGATAGCAATCAGCCCCAGCATTTT
- | - | TRBJ2-2 | TRBV5-8 | CASNLVGVRNTGELFF | TGTGCCAGCAACTTGGTCGGGGTCCGGAACACCGGGGAGCTGTTTTTT
- | - | TRBJ1-1 | TRBV5-1 | CASSLRGGVPEAFF | TGCGCCAGCAGCTTGCGGGGAGGTGTCCCTGAAGCTTTCTTT
- | TRBD2 | TRBJ2-1 | TRBV9 | CASSVNPPSGRAHEQFF | TGTGCCAGCAGCGTAAACCCTCCCAGCGGGAGGGCCCATGAGCAGTTCTTC
- | TRBD1 | TRBJ1-2 | TRBV6-5 | CASSVGTGYGYTF | TGTGCCAGCAGCGTGGGGACAGGGTATGGCTACACCTTC
- | - | TRBJ2-7 | TRBV4-3 | CASSQDPSFEQYF | TGCGCCAGCAGCCAAGATCCCAGTTTCGAGCAGTACTTC
- | TRBD1 | TRBJ2-1 | TRBV19 | CATGTGGNEQFF | TGTGCCACCGGGACAGGAGGGAATGAGCAGTTCTTC
- | TRBD2 | TRBJ2-7 | TRBV5-1 | CASRGGSSYEQYF | TGCGCCAGCAGGGGCGGGAGCTCCTACGAGCAGTACTTC
- | TRBD1 | TRBJ2-1 | TRBV9 | CASSAGTGGYNEQFF | TGTGCCAGCAGCGCCGGGACAGGGGGTTACAATGAGCAGTTCTTC
- | - | TRBJ1-1 | TRBV6-1 | CASSEQGNTEAFF | TGTGCCAGCAGTGAGCAGGGTAACACTGAAGCTTTCTTT
- | - | TRBJ2-5 | TRBV27 | CASRSPRGGEFQTQYF | TGTGCCAGCAGATCCCCCAGGGGGGGGGAATTTCAGACCCAGTACTTC
- | TRBD1 | TRBJ2-6 | TRBV30 | CAWSRTGPSGANVLTF | TGTGCCTGGAGTCGGACAGGACCCTCTGGGGCCAACGTCCTGACTTTC
once | - | TRBJ2-3 | TRBV2 | CAGANTDTQYF | TGTGCTGGGGCGAACACAGATACGCAGTATTTT